The T cell receptor beta chain under discussion was sequenced for a study of long-term antiretroviral therapy in people with HIV. Study conclusions and caveats: Blood draws took place between 2004 and 2017 and possibly involved older ART regimens.

An immunoSEQ assay, version v3.0, was performed at survey level. Each sample aimed for about 35,000-55,000 sequenced T-cell genomes. Produced via immunoSEQ multiplex PCR; TCRdb's table is partial and in-frame only. Here the sample spans more than 25,000 clones, approximately 90% being singletons. Clinicians in the United States treated all participants with HIV. Concerning this clone itself: What it binds is unknown.

CDR3 length equals 14 residues. Germline CDR1 is ENHRY and CDR2 is SYGVKD. The V and J ends lost 6 bases and 1 base, in that order; junction bases with no gene match: 4. The chain uses TRBV10-3 and TRBJ2-3, with 7 bases identical to TRBD2. The sample in question was unsorted PBMCs, obtained 3.1 years after starting antiretroviral therapy. The clonotype originates from a man between 18 and 35 years old with HIV. CDR3 protein: CAISTLAGTDTQYF. CDR3 DNA sequence: TGTGCCATCAGCACTCTAGCGGGCACAGATACGCAGTATTTT.